The 2 T cell receptor beta chains listed next were all sequenced from one sample in a study of beta chain features in type 1 diabetes. Points from the study as a whole: Shorter TCRB CDR3s, moderately but significantly so, were found in Type 1 diabetes patients in all four CD4+ subsets.

The antigens of these receptors remain unknown. Isolated RNA was reverse transcribed in full, so expressed TCRB transcripts were sequenced. Some clones are missing from TCRdb's copy, which holds only in-frame ones; the method was immunoSEQ multiplex PCR. The sample includes about 160,000 clones, around 8% seen only once; the top ten take approximately 1%. The sequenced sample was central memory CD4+ T cells from blood. The receptors here all came from a woman aged 40 to 55 with type 1 diabetes.

With regard to this clone: Other nucleotide sequences from this sample produce the same CDR3. The V and J genes are TRBV7-9 and TRBJ2-1; D remains ambiguous. The V gene lost 3 bases and the J gene lost 3 bases, with 3 bases spanning the gap. Germline loops: CDR1 SEHNR, CDR2 FQNEAQ (reference sequence). CDR3 length: 12 residues. CDR3 in DNA: TGTGCCAGCAGCTTCCTCTACAATGAGCAGTTCTTC. Translated: CASSFLYNEQFF.

This chain links TRBV4-2 with TRBJ1-1; 8 bases align to TRBD1. The CDR3 loop spans 16 amino acids. Germline CDR1 and CDR2: LGHNA and YNFKEQ. The J segment lost 1 base and the V segment lost 0 bases, leaving 4 bases of the junction unmatched. In DNA, the CDR3 is TGTGCCAGCAGCCAAGAATTTGGGACAGGGAACACTGAAGCTTTCTTT. The encoded protein is CASSQEFGTGNTEAFF.